A selection of T cell receptor beta chains follows, all from one sample in a study of blood T cell repertoires in COVID-19. The method was immunoSEQ multiplex PCR; TCRdb's version includes in-frame clones alone and lacks a portion of them. The sample gives about 220,000 clones, 80% to 90% of which show up once; more than 3% is in the top ten. The material sequenced was PBMCs or T cells enriched from blood (not recorded which). Receptors originate from a young woman in a cohort exposed to, infected with or recovered from COVID-19 (not recorded which). Both conserved end residues are part of each CDR3.

j_call cdr3_length v_call cdr3_aa
TRBJ1-2 13 TRBV19 CASRANTGGGYTF
TRBJ2-7 15 TRBV9 CASSRASGFSYEQYF
TRBJ1-1 13 TRBV7-3 CASSLFQGTEAFF
TRBJ1-2 15 TRBV5-4 CASSLSGGGNYGYTF
TRBJ1-2 14 TRBV6-5 CASSYFGRGYGYTF
TRBJ2-7 17 TRBV6-6 CASSPRGLAGGEREQYF
TRBJ2-5 14 TRBV6-5 CASSWTGGMETQYF
TRBJ2-7 13 TRBV9 CASSATQGYEQYF
TRBJ1-6 15 TRBV19 CASSATDDYNSPLHF
TRBJ2-1 17 TRBV27 CASSLGLAGGPGNEQFF
TRBJ1-6 15 TRBV3-1/TRBV3-2 CASSARQGGNSPLHF
TRBJ2-3 15 TRBV7-2 CASSLQGVGTDTQYF
TRBJ1-2 16 TRBV11-2 CASSPGGGPGAYGYTF
TRBJ1-5 15 TRBV7-9 CASSLGQGAGQPQHF
TRBJ2-7 13 TRBV3-1/TRBV3-2 CASSGDRSYEQYF
TRBJ2-1 17 TRBV7-2 CASSLRTSAASYNEQFF
TRBJ1-5 14 TRBV13 CASSLRTGNQPQHF
TRBJ1-5 15 TRBV3-1/TRBV3-2 CASSQGQGIGQPQHF